One T cell receptor beta chain is described in this entry. This entry belongs to a study of blood T cell repertoires in COVID-19. At the level of the study: COVID-19 samples collected from the United States, Italy and Spain covered acute and convalescent phases. PBMCs, B-cell-depleted T cells, or T cells were the source of the cDNA or gDNA that made up the material.

CDR3 length: 15 residues. The germline V gene has CDR1 LGHNA and CDR2 YSLEER. After removal of 1 base from V and 7 bases from J, the junction contained 3 bases not matched to a gene. In the study's own analysis: Amplification of reference gene primers provided the estimated nucleated cell counts. Sequencing was performed with immunoSEQ multiplex PCR; in TCRdb, only in-frame clones are kept and a portion is missing. Clone size and V and J calls were adopted from that table, with D and trimming inferred from the DNA. The table has about 310,000 clones, approximately 89% seen once. This sequence originates from a woman in her forties or fifties who had recovered from COVID-19. The chain joins TRBV4-3 to TRBJ1-6; TRBD1 matches 8 bases. Sequencing was done on a sample of peripheral blood. The CDR3 is CASSQAGTGNSPLHF. Here the CDR3 DNA reads TGCGCCAGCAGCCAAGCCGGGACAGGCAATTCACCCCTCCACTTT.